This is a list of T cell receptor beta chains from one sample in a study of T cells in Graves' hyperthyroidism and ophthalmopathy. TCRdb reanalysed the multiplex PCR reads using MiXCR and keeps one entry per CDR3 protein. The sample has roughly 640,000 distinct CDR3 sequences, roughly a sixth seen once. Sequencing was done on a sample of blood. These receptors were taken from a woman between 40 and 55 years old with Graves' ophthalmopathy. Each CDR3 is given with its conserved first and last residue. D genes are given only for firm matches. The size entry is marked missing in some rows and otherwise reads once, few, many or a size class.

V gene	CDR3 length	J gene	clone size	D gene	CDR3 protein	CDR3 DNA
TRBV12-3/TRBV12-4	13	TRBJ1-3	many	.	CASSPDRLGTIYF	TGTGCCAGCAGCCCCGACAGACTCGGCACCATATATTTT
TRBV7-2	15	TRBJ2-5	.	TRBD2	CASSLVLAGEETQYF	TGTGCCAGCAGCTTAGTACTAGCGGGAGAAGAGACCCAGTACTTC
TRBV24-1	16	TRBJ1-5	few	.	CATSDSVRGEWQPQHF	TGTGCCACCAGTGATTCAGTAAGGGGCGAATGGCAGCCCCAGCATTTT
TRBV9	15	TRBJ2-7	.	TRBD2	CASSVVAGGPSEQYF	TGTGCCAGCAGCGTAGTCGCGGGAGGGCCTTCCGAGCAGTACTTC
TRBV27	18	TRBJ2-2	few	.	CASSLKPPTGTFTGELFF	TGTGCCAGCAGTTTAAAACCCCCGACAGGAACCTTCACCGGGGAGCTGTTTTTT
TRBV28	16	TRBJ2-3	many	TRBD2	CASSFGSSGHTDTQYF	TGTGCCAGCAGTTTTGGGTCTAGCGGTCACACAGATACGCAGTATTTT
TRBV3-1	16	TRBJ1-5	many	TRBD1	CASSQGHSGGYQPQHF	TGTGCCAGCAGCCAAGGTCATTCAGGGGGCTATCAGCCCCAGCATTTT
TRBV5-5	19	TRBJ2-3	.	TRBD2	CASSSGTSGRGQSTDTQYF	TGTGCCAGCAGCTCCGGGACTAGCGGGAGGGGCCAGAGCACAGATACGCAGTATTTT
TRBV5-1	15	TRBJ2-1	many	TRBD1	CASRLRDRDWNEQFF	TGCGCCAGCAGATTGCGGGACAGGGATTGGAATGAGCAGTTCTTC
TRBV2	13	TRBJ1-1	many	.	CASSLTQGREAFF	TGTGCCAGCAGCTTGACCCAGGGCCGCGAAGCTTTCTTT
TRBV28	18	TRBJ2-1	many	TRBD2	CASSLSLAGGPSYGEQFF	TGTGCCAGCAGTTTAAGTTTAGCGGGAGGCCCCTCGTACGGTGAGCAGTTCTTC
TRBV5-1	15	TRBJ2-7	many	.	CASSGTPGRAYEQYF	TGCGCCAGCTCAGGAACCCCGGGACGGGCCTACGAGCAGTACTTC
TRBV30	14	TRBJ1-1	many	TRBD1	CAWNDRAPPGEAFF	TGTGCCTGGAACGACAGGGCCCCGCCGGGTGAAGCTTTCTTT
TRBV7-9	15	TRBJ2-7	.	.	CASSPRTLSSYEQYF	TGTGCCAGCAGCCCTCGGACCCTGAGCTCCTACGAGCAGTACTTC
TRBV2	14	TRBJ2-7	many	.	CASSVRIGWDEQYF	TGTGCCAGCAGTGTAAGGATAGGTTGGGACGAGCAGTACTTC
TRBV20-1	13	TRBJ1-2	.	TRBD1	CSARPGQGFGYTF	TGCAGTGCTAGACCGGGACAGGGGTTCGGCTACACCTTC
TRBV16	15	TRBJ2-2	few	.	CASSQSGANTGELFF	TGTGCCAGCAGCCAATCCGGGGCTAACACCGGGGAGCTGTTTTTT
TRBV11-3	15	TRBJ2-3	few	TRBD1	CASSFGGQGQDTQYF	TGTGCCAGCAGCTTTGGGGGACAGGGTCAAGATACGCAGTATTTT
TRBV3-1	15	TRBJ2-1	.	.	CASSQVHGRPHEQFF	TGTGCCAGCAGCCAAGTTCATGGGAGACCCCATGAGCAGTTCTTC
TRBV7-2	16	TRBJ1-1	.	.	CASSLVKNRVFTEAFF	TGTGCCAGCAGCTTAGTTAAAAACAGGGTTTTCACTGAAGCTTTCTTT
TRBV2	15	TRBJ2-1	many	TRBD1	CASRRGQGASNEQFF	TGTGCCAGCAGGCGCGGACAGGGCGCAAGCAATGAGCAGTTCTTC
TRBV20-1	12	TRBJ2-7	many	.	CSAKAGGYEQYF	TGCAGTGCAAAAGCGGGTGGGTACGAGCAGTACTTC
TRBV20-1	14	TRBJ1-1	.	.	CSACLTGIGTEAFF	TGCAGTGCTTGCCTTACCGGCATTGGAACTGAAGCTTTCTTT
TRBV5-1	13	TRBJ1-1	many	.	CASSLRGDTEAFF	TGCGCCAGCAGCTTGAGGGGAGACACTGAAGCTTTCTTT
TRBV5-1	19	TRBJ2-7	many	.	CASSLGLRVWSSDTYEQYF	TGCGCCAGCAGCTTGGGATTGCGGGTTTGGTCTAGCGATACCTACGAGCAGTACTTC
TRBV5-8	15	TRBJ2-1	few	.	CASSLGGALYNEQFF	TGTGCCAGCAGCTTAGGCGGGGCCCTATACAATGAGCAGTTCTTC
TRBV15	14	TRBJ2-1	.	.	CATRDGQFYNEQFF	TGTGCCACCAGAGACGGACAGTTCTACAATGAGCAGTTCTTC
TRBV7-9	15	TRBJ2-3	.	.	CASSLAGTAKVTQYF	TGTGCCAGCAGCTTAGCGGGGACCGCCAAAGTTACGCAGTATTTT
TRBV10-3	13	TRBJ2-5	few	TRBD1	CATTGTEGETQYF	TGTGCCACGACCGGGACAGAGGGAGAGACCCAGTACTTC
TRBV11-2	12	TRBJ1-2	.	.	CASSDRRYGYTF	TGTGCCAGCAGCGACAGGCGATATGGCTACACCTTC
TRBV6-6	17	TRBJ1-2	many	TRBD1	CASSYDRGRDSSYGYTF	TGTGCCAGCAGTTACGACAGGGGAAGGGATTCGAGCTATGGCTACACCTTC
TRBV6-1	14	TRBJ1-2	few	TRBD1	CASKDRGNLAGYTF	TGTGCCAGCAAGGACAGGGGTAATCTCGCGGGCTACACCTTC
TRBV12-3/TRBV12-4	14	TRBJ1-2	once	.	CASSRGGVPYGYTF	TGTGCCAGCAGCAGGGGCGGGGTGCCCTATGGCTACACCTTC
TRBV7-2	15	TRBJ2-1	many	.	CASSFRGGAYNEQFF	TGTGCCAGCAGCTTTCGAGGGGGGGCGTACAATGAGCAGTTCTTC
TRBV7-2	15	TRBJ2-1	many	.	CASSLAFGSYNEQFF	TGTGCCAGCAGCTTAGCTTTCGGGAGTTACAATGAGCAGTTCTTC
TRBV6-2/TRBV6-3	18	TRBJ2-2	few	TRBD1	CASSYSTPGQGHSGELFF	TGTGCCAGCAGTTACTCCACACCGGGACAGGGGCACAGCGGGGAGCTGTTTTTT
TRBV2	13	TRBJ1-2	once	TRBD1	CASSIQGTGGYTF	TGTGCCAGCAGTATCCAGGGGACAGGCGGCTACACCTTC
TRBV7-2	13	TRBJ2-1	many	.	CASSPSSNSRQFF	TGTGCCAGCAGCCCTTCGTCGAACTCTCGGCAGTTCTTC
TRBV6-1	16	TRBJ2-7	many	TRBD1	CASSRSGTVSSYEQYF	TGTGCCAGCAGTCGATCCGGGACAGTAAGCTCCTACGAGCAGTACTTC
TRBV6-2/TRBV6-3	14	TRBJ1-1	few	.	CASSRDLMNTETFF	TGTGCCAGCAGTCGGGACCTCATGAACACTGAAACTTTCTTT
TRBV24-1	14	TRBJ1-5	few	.	CATSSGASNQPQHF	TGTGCCACCAGTTCCGGAGCTAGCAATCAGCCCCAGCATTTT